This T cell receptor beta chain derives from a study of control samples from healthy donors and cancer patients. Method: immunoSEQ multiplex PCR; TCRdb's copy keeps in-frame clones and lacks some. Altogether some 130,000 clones are present, about 92% being singletons, with the ten largest covering roughly 2.1%. Material: blood. The origin of this receptor is a woman between 50 and 59 years old in good health.

Here the CDR3 DNA reads TGTGCCAGCAGCGATGGGACCACGGGAGGGGCAGATACGCAGTATTTT. Residues: CASSDGTTGGADTQYF. The chain employs TRBV5-4 and TRBJ2-3, with 8 bases fitting TRBD2. Germline CDR1 is SGHNT and CDR2 is YYREEE (reference sequence). V lost 4 bases to trimming and J lost 4 bases; unmatched junction nucleotides: 11. The CDR3 totals 16 residues.